Presented here are 28 T cell receptor beta chains from one specimen sequenced in a study of PD-1 blockade in classical Hodgkin lymphoma. Stated time point: cycle 4 day 1 (C4D1), after more than five weeks of nivolumab. Each patient's relapse followed autologous stem cell transplantation, and brentuximab vedotin exposure varied. Clones were sequenced by immunoSEQ multiplex PCR, and TCRdb holds only the in-frame ones, with some missing. The repertoire holds some 58,000 clones, with about 89% as singletons. The sample was peripheral blood mononuclear cells (PBMCs), taken before the fourth cycle of nivolumab. The receptor set was obtained from a human donor with classical Hodgkin lymphoma.

The V and J genes are TRBV11-2 and TRBJ1-1; tentative D call: TRBD1 (6 bases). Trimming removed 4 bases at V and 4 bases at J, with 10 bases between. The CDR3 is 13 amino acids. Germline V gene sequence: CDR1 SGHAT, CDR2 FQNNGV. The CDR3 reads CASSSTRGTEAFF. The DNA for the CDR3 is TGTGCCAGCAGCTCCACCAGGGGCACTGAAGCTTTCTTT.

The chain has TRBV4-1 and TRBJ2-7; D gene unclear. Trimming took off 0 bases at V and 0 bases at J, with 3 bases between the two ends. The CDR3 contains 13 residues. Germline V gene lookup returns CDR1 MGHRA and CDR2 YSYEKL. DNA for the CDR3: TGCGCCAGCAGCCAAGAAAACTCCTACGAGCAGTACTTC. Translation gives CASSQENSYEQYF.

This chain connects TRBV6-5 to TRBJ1-1; D unclear. Germline V gene data show CDR1 as MNHEY and CDR2 as SVGAGI. The CDR3 contains 11 residues. Deletions cut 5 bases from V and 4 bases from J, with 5 bases between. As DNA, the CDR3 is TGTGCCAGCAGTGCTGGCACTGAAGCTTTCTTT. Protein: CASSAGTEAFF.

The chain has TRBV25-1 and TRBJ2-6; D is ambiguous. This CDR3 has 15 amino acids. CDR1 is MGHDK, CDR2 SYGVNS, per germline. V was pared by 2 bases and J by 4 bases, with 9 bases between. Here the CDR3 DNA reads TGTGCCAGCAGTGAAGGACGCCTCGGGGCCAACGTCCTGACTTTC. Protein sequence: CASSEGRLGANVLTF.

The chain uses TRBV27 and TRBJ2-5; no reliable D call. V was trimmed by 5 bases and J by 4 bases, leaving 11 bases between them. The CDR3 length is 13 residues. Germline assignment: CDR1 MNHEY and CDR2 SMNVEV (reference sequence). Here the CDR3 reads CASSNHYPETQYF. CDR3 bases: TGTGCCAGCAGTAATCATTACCCAGAGACCCAGTACTTC.

This clone was seen a handful of times. This chain connects TRBV2 to TRBJ1-1, with 7 bases identical to TRBD1. In germline, CDR1 is SNHLY, CDR2 FYNNEI. This CDR3 comprises 12 residues. The junction had 6 bases not matched to a gene; V was cut back by 10 bases and J by 4 bases. The CDR3 DNA is TGTGCCAAAACAGGGGTGGGCACTGAAGCTTTCTTT. Protein sequence: CAKTGVGTEAFF.

This chain connects TRBV7-9 to TRBJ2-3; 9 bases are shared with TRBD1. Germline CDR1 reads SEHNR; CDR2 reads FQNEAQ (reference sequence). Unmatched junction bases numbered 14, after V lost 0 bases and J lost 7 bases. There are 18 residues in the CDR3. CDR3 in amino acids: CASSLALGDRASSNTQYF. The DNA for the CDR3 is TGTGCCAGCAGCTTAGCGCTAGGGGACAGGGCATCCTCTAATACGCAGTATTTT.

The chain carries TRBV30 and TRBJ2-2; TRBD1 aligns across 7 bases. Germline V gene sequence: CDR1 GTSNPN, CDR2 SVGIG (reference sequence). The CDR3 covers 14 residues. Unmatched junction bases numbered 7, after V lost 5 bases and J lost 4 bases. The CDR3 bases are TGTGCCTGGTTGAGGGGGCATCCCACCGGGGAGCTGTTTTTT. Residues: CAWLRGHPTGELFF.

The rearrangement links TRBV5-4 to TRBJ2-3; D might be TRBD1 (6 bases). Trimming left V 0 bases short and J 6 bases short, with 8 bases between. CDR3 size: 13 residues. Looked up from germline, CDR1 is SGHNT and CDR2 is YYREEE (reference sequence). The CDR3: CASSLGGQDTQYF. The CDR3 coding sequence is TGTGCCAGCAGCTTGGGGGGGCAGGATACGCAGTATTTT.

The chain combines TRBV7-2 with TRBJ2-4, with D possibly being TRBD2 (6 bases). CDR1 SGHTA and CDR2 FQGNSA come from the germline V gene. The germline V and J ends were trimmed by 2 bases and 9 bases, with 14 bases remaining between them. The CDR3 covers 14 residues. DNA for the CDR3: TGTGCCAGCAGCTTAATAGCGGTGCCGGGCATTCAGTACTTC. Its protein is CASSLIAVPGIQYF.

The genes are TRBV9 and TRBJ1-2, with TRBD1 matching 7 bases. Germline V lookup: CDR1 SGDLS, CDR2 YYNGEE. The CDR3 totals 16 residues. V shed 0 bases, J shed 6 bases, and the junction held 11 bases outside the gene matches. The CDR3 protein is CASSVDPTGHLHGYTF. In nucleotides, the CDR3 is TGTGCCAGCAGCGTAGATCCGACAGGGCATTTGCATGGCTACACCTTC.

The chain is built from TRBV6-6 and TRBJ1-5; TRBD1 matches at 10 bases. Trimming took 2 bases from V and 5 from J; bases not matched to a gene: 6. The CDR3 contains 16 residues. CDR1 is MNHNY and CDR2 is SVGAGI in the germline V gene (reference sequence). The CDR3 DNA sequence: TGTGCCAGCAGTTACCCAAGACAGGGGGCCTATCAGCCCCAGCATTTT. This gives the protein CASSYPRQGAYQPQHF.

J is TRBJ1-2 and V is TRBV28, with no clear D. V lost 2 bases, J lost 1 base, and 5 bases lay in between. CDR1 and CDR2 (germline): MDHEN, SYDVKM. The CDR3 totals 13 residues. DNA of the CDR3: TGTGCCAGCAGTTTAGCATATAACTATGGCTACACCTTC. Its protein product is CASSLAYNYGYTF.

This chain joins TRBV6-4 and TRBJ1-5, with D perhaps TRBD1 (6 bases). The CDR3 sequence is 11 residues long. Germline assignment: CDR1 MRHNA and CDR2 SNTAGT. Trimming stripped 6 bases from V and 6 bases from J, with 6 bases between. CDR3 nucleotides: TGTGCCAGCAGGACAGGTCAGCCCCAGCATTTT. Translated: CASRTGQPQHF.

This chain uses TRBV7-8 with TRBJ1-6, with D possibly TRBD1 on 5 matching bases. CDR1 is SGHVS, CDR2 FQNEAQ, per germline. Trimming took 5 bases from V and 7 from J, leaving 21 bases between them. The CDR3 runs to 17 residues. The CDR3 region has the DNA TGTGCCAGCAGCACCCCGATAGCGCGACAGTTAAATTCACCCCTCCACTTT. Its protein product is CASSTPIARQLNSPLHF.

This clone occurred once. The chain has TRBV5-1 and TRBJ2-7, with D perhaps TRBD1 or TRBD2 (5 bases each). Trimming cost V 7 bases and J 5 bases, with 13 bases left between them. Looked up from germline, CDR1 is SGHRS and CDR2 is YFSETQ. The CDR3 extends over 12 amino acids. CDR3 sequence (DNA): TGCGCCAGCGCCTCAGGGACGCACGAGCAGTACTTC. Protein sequence: CASASGTHEQYF.

The chain is built from TRBV2 and TRBJ2-7; perhaps TRBD1 as D (6 bases). Germline CDR1 is SNHLY and CDR2 is FYNNEI. The CDR3 totals 11 residues. Trimming cost V 8 bases and J 3 bases, with 8 bases left between them. CDR3 protein: CASGTLYEQYF. The CDR3 region has the DNA TGTGCCAGCGGGACACTCTACGAGCAGTACTTC.

This clone occurred a few times. The rearrangement uses TRBV7-9 and TRBJ1-1, with TRBD1 as a possible D gene (5 bases). Trimming removed 3 bases from V and 4 bases from J, with 9 bases in between. CDR3 length: 13 amino acids. Germline CDR1 SEHNR, CDR2 FQNEAQ (reference sequence). Here the CDR3 reads CASSLGGGTEAFF. Written as DNA, the CDR3 is TGTGCCAGCAGCTTGGGGGGTGGCACTGAAGCTTTCTTT.

This clone is a singleton in its sample. The chain uses TRBV19 and TRBJ2-5; no clear D gene. From germline, CDR1 is LNHDA and CDR2 SQIVND (reference sequence). This CDR3 has 11 amino acids. V lost 4 bases and J 3 bases, leaving 3 bases between the germline ends. In DNA, the CDR3 is TGTGCCAGTAGTACCGAAGAGACCCAGTACTTC. Translated, it gives CASSTEETQYF.

The chain carries TRBV7-3 and TRBJ2-7, with 7 bases fitting TRBD1. CDR3 length: 15 amino acids. V was pared by 5 bases and J by 2 bases, with 9 bases of the junction left unmatched. CDR1 is SGHTA, CDR2 FQGTGA, per germline. CDR3 nucleotides: TGTGCCAGCAGCCCGTCGACAGGGTCCACCTACGAGCAGTACTTC. It codes for CASSPSTGSTYEQYF.

The CDR3: CASSEQGNTEAFF. In DNA, the CDR3 is TGTGCCAGCAGCGAACAGGGTAACACTGAAGCTTTCTTT. The genes are TRBV7-9 and TRBJ1-1; TRBD1 might be the D (6 bases). The V gene's germline CDR1 is SEHNR and CDR2 FQNEAQ (reference sequence). The CDR3 sequence is 13 residues long. V lost 5 bases and J lost 2, with 9 bases in between. The complete variable domain, with remaining parts taken from reference TRBV7-9 and TRBJ1-1, reads DTGVSQNPRHKITKRGQNVTFRCDPISEHNRLYWYRQTLGQGPEFLTYFQNEAQLEKSRLLSDRFSAERPKGSFSTLEIQRTEQGDSAMYLCASSEQGNTEAFFGQGTRLTVV.

The V and J genes are TRBV27 and TRBJ2-2; no clear D gene. V lost 6 bases and J lost 5, with 7 bases in between. CDR1 MNHEY and CDR2 SMNVEV come from the germline V gene (reference sequence). The length of the CDR3 is 12 residues. The CDR3 DNA sequence: TGTGCCAGCAGCCTGGGTACCGGGGAGCTGTTTTTT. Protein: CASSLGTGELFF.

This clone was detected only once. The genes are TRBV11-3 and TRBJ2-7; the match to TRBD1 covers 8 bases. With V trimmed by 5 bases and J by 3 bases, 9 bases remained unmatched. CDR3 length: 15 amino acids. Germline values: CDR1 SGHNT, CDR2 YENEEA. The CDR3: CASSPGTGRNYEQYF. DNA for the CDR3: TGTGCCAGCAGCCCCGGGACAGGTCGGAACTACGAGCAGTACTTC.

The chain has TRBV7-2 and TRBJ2-6, with D unresolved. The CDR3 totals 17 residues. In germline, CDR1 is SGHTA, CDR2 FQGNSA. Trimming left V 1 base short and J 0 bases short, with 10 bases between. CDR3 sequence reads: CASSLVPLSSGANVLTF. CDR3 nucleotide sequence: TGTGCCAGCAGCTTAGTCCCACTAAGCTCTGGGGCCAACGTCCTGACTTTC.

The chain carries TRBV19 and TRBJ2-1; D is unresolved. The length of the CDR3 is 11 residues. Germline CDR1 is LNHDA and CDR2 is SQIVND (reference sequence). The V and J ends lost 5 bases and 6 bases respectively, with 5 bases between them. The CDR3 DNA reads TGTGCCAGTAGTGGCGTCAATGAGCAGTTCTTC. Translated: CASSGVNEQFF.

The chain has TRBV4-1 and TRBJ1-5; 8 bases are a match to TRBD1. Germline V lookup: CDR1 MGHRA, CDR2 YSYEKL. The junction had 3 bases not matched to a gene; V was cut back by 0 bases and J by 5 bases. CDR3 size: 15 residues. The CDR3 DNA sequence: TGCGCCAGCAGCCAAGATCCACAGGGGGATCAGCCCCAGCATTTT. As protein: CASSQDPQGDQPQHF.

This chain connects TRBV18 to TRBJ2-1, with D tentatively TRBD1 or TRBD2 (7 bases each). The CDR3 has 16 residues. CDR1 is KGHSH, CDR2 LQKENI, per germline. Trimming cost V 4 bases and J 2 bases, with 15 bases left between them. The DNA of the CDR3 is TGTGCCAGCTCACGAAACCAGGGGGGGACCTACAATGAGCAGTTCTTC. Translation: CASSRNQGGTYNEQFF.

The chain couples TRBV6-5 to TRBJ1-2; 9 bases align to TRBD1. The CDR3 length is 13 residues. The trim removed 5 bases at V and 8 bases at J, leaving 6 bases unmatched. Germline CDR1 is MNHEY and CDR2 is SVGAGI. CDR3 residues: CASSRDRVGGYTF. The CDR3 nucleotides are TGTGCCAGCAGTCGGGACAGGGTAGGAGGCTACACCTTC.